What follows describes a single T cell receptor (beta chain). According to the study, TCR beta libraries were built with iRepertoire HTBI primers and CDR3-region Arm-PCR. TCRdb independently ran MiXCR on the multiplex PCR reads; one entry per CDR3 protein. The data contain some 500,000 distinct CDR3 sequences, roughly 14% of them singletons. This sample stems from a study of regulatory T cells in long-lasting Graves disease. The time point denotes: newly diagnosed GD, antithyroid drugs for less than 3 months. Extracted PBMC RNA gave rise to the TCR library. The data were also submitted as part of a second study, on T cells in Graves' hyperthyroidism and ophthalmopathy. This second report adds: Patients aged 18 to 65 had newly diagnosed hyperthyroidism of under 2 months' duration. Exclusion followed for patients with uncontrolled infection, other autoimmune disease, pregnancy or lactation. Appearing also in blood were most of the thyroid clonotypes expanded above 0.001.

The origin of this receptor is a man aged 25 to 45 with Graves disease. The sequences come from peripheral blood mononuclear cells (PBMCs), collected at new diagnosis, from a patient treated with antithyroid drugs.

This CDR3 reads CASSQEPGLILPGETQYF. The DNA for the CDR3 is TGTGCCAGCAGCCAAGAGCCGGGATTGATTCTTCCAGGGGAGACCCAGTACTTC. The rearrangement uses TRBV3-1 and TRBJ2-5; D may correspond to TRBD1 or TRBD2 (5 bases each). Germline V CDR1 and CDR2: LGHDT, YNNKEL (reference sequence). The CDR3 runs to 18 residues. V lost 0 bases, J lost 5 bases, and 22 bases lay in between.